These T cell receptor beta chains were read from a single sample in a study of Ad26.COV2.S vaccination and SARS-CoV-2 variants. Sequencing used immunoSEQ multiplex PCR; TCRdb keeps in-frame clones, though not all of them. The sample carries 440,000 or so clones, about 92% recorded once. Here the sequenced sample was peripheral blood, taken in a trial of Ad26.COV2.S vaccine versus placebo. The receptors here all came from a person between 18 and 59 years old who received the Ad26.COV2.S COVID-19 vaccine or a placebo. CDR3s include the opening cysteine and the closing phenylalanine or tryptophan. The D gene is left open where the match is weak. Clone size is shown for a subset of rows, as once, few, many or a class of expanded clone.

V	J	length	D	size	CDR3	DNA
TRBV10-3	TRBJ2-5	14	.	.	CAISDNSRAETQYF	TGTGCCATCAGTGATAACTCTAGGGCGGAGACCCAGTACTTC
TRBV2	TRBJ1-6	15	TRBD1	.	CASSGGQGANSPLHF	TGTGCCAGCAGCGGGGGACAGGGGGCGAATTCACCCCTCCACTTT
TRBV9	TRBJ2-1	16	TRBD1	.	CASSPQGQGAFNEQFF	TGTGCCAGCAGCCCGCAGGGACAGGGGGCATTTAATGAGCAGTTCTTC
TRBV5-1	TRBJ1-1	14	.	many	CASSLLAGNTEAFF	TGCGCCAGCAGCTTGTTGGCAGGGAACACTGAAGCTTTCTTT
TRBV6-6	TRBJ2-3	15	TRBD2	.	CASSYPSGRADTQYF	TGTGCCAGCAGTTACCCTAGCGGGAGGGCAGATACGCAGTATTTT
TRBV28	TRBJ1-3	15	.	.	CASSDSGPAGNTIYF	TGTGCCAGCAGCGACTCCGGGCCTGCTGGAAACACCATATATTTT
TRBV5-5	TRBJ2-7	15	TRBD2	.	CASSLVGLAGHEQYF	TGTGCCAGCAGCTTGGTAGGGCTAGCGGGACACGAGCAGTACTTC
TRBV18	TRBJ2-1	15	.	once	CASSPLSALYNEQFF	TGTGCCAGCTCACCACTAAGCGCGTTATACAATGAGCAGTTCTTC
TRBV5-4	TRBJ2-3	15	TRBD2	.	CASSQFMAGADTQYF	TGTGCCAGCAGCCAATTCATGGCGGGAGCTGATACGCAGTATTTT
TRBV7-9	TRBJ2-7	12	.	.	CASSLDVGEQYF	TGTGCCAGCAGCTTAGATGTAGGCGAGCAGTACTTC
TRBV7-9	TRBJ2-7	14	TRBD1	.	CASSLGGQGGEQYF	TGTGCCAGCAGCCTAGGAGGACAGGGTGGCGAGCAGTACTTC
TRBV28	TRBJ1-1	12	.	.	CASSPRGPEAFF	TGTGCCAGCAGCCCCAGGGGCCCCGAAGCTTTCTTT
TRBV9	TRBJ2-7	13	.	.	CASSVSIKAEQYF	TGTGCCAGCAGCGTAAGCATTAAGGCCGAGCAGTACTTC
TRBV3-1/TRBV3-2	TRBJ2-5	15	TRBD2	.	CASSQVRLARETQYF	TGTGCCAGCAGCCAAGTTCGACTAGCGCGAGAGACCCAGTACTTC
TRBV7-8	TRBJ2-1	15	.	.	CASSVRLEPYNEQFF	TGTGCCAGCAGCGTACGACTAGAGCCCTACAATGAGCAGTTCTTC